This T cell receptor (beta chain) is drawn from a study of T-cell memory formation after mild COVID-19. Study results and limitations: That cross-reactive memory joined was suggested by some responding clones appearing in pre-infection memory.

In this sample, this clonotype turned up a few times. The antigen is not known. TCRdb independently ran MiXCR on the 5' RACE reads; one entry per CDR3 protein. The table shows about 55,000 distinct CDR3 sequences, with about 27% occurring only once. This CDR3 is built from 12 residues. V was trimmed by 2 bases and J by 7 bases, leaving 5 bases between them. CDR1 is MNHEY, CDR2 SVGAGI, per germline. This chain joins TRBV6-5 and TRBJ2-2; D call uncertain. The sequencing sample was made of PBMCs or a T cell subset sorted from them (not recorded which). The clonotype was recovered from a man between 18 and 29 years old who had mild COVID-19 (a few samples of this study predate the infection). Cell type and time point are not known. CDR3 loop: CASSYPSGELFF. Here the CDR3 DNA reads TGTGCCAGCAGTTACCCTAGCGGGGAGCTGTTTTTT.